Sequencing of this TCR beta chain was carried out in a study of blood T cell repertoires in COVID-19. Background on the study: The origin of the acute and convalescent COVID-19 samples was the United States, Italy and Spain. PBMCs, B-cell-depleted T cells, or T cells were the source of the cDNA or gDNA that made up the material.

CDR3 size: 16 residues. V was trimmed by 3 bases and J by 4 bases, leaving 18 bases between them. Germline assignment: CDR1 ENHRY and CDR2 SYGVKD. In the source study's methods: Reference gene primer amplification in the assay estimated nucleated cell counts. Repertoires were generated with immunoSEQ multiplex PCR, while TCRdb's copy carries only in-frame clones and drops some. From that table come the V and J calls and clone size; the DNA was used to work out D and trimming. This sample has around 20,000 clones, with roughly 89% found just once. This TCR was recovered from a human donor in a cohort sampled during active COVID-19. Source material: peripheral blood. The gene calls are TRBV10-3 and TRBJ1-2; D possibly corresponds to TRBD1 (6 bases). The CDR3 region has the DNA TGTGCCATCAGTGATCCCCAGGGGAGGGGAAGCTATGGCTACACCTTC. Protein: CAISDPQGRGSYGYTF.